A selection of T cell receptor beta chains follows, all from one sample in a study of T cell changes during pregnancy in multiple sclerosis. Libraries were prepared by immunoSEQ multiplex PCR; TCRdb keeps only in-frame clonotypes and omits some of them. The sample carries 40,000 to 65,000 clones, roughly 92% recorded once. Sequencing used CD4+ T cells from peripheral blood mononuclear cells, obtained in the third trimester of pregnancy. These receptors came from a female donor with multiple sclerosis, enrolled in a pregnancy study. Each CDR3 is given with its conserved first and last residue. Each record gives: D gene, clone size, J gene, V gene, CDR3 protein, CDR3 DNA. The D gene is left open where the match is weak. Clone size, where shown, is once, few, many, or a class for clones that have expanded.

d_call: TRBD2
clone_size: NA
j_call: TRBJ2-1
v_call: TRBV5-1
cdr3_aa: CASSLAGDAYNEQFF
cdr3_nt: TGCGCCAGCAGCTTAGCGGGAGATGCCTACAATGAGCAGTTCTTC

d_call: TRBD2
clone_size: NA
j_call: TRBJ2-5
v_call: TRBV30
cdr3_aa: CAWAGVQETQYF
cdr3_nt: TGTGCCTGGGCGGGGGTTCAAGAGACCCAGTACTTC

d_call: TRBD1
clone_size: NA
j_call: TRBJ2-7
v_call: TRBV6-5
cdr3_aa: CASYPTGNSGEQYF
cdr3_nt: TGTGCCAGCTATCCGACAGGGAACTCGGGGGAGCAGTACTTC

d_call: NA
clone_size: NA
j_call: TRBJ1-5
v_call: TRBV5-1
cdr3_aa: CASSLTGPNQPQHF
cdr3_nt: TGCGCCAGCAGCTTGACAGGCCCCAATCAGCCCCAGCATTTT

d_call: NA
clone_size: NA
j_call: TRBJ1-2
v_call: TRBV27
cdr3_aa: CASSPTSGSTAGYGYTF
cdr3_nt: TGTGCCAGCAGTCCCACTTCTGGTTCCACAGCGGGCTATGGCTACACCTTC

d_call: TRBD1
clone_size: NA
j_call: TRBJ2-3
v_call: TRBV28
cdr3_aa: CASSSPVRTGGTDTQYF
cdr3_nt: TGTGCCAGCAGTTCTCCCGTCCGGACAGGGGGCACAGATACGCAGTATTTT

d_call: NA
clone_size: few
j_call: TRBJ1-1
v_call: TRBV6-6
cdr3_aa: CASSSGVNTEAFF
cdr3_nt: TGTGCCAGCAGTTCAGGGGTGAACACTGAAGCTTTCTTT

d_call: NA
clone_size: NA
j_call: TRBJ2-1
v_call: TRBV6-1
cdr3_aa: CASSWDSGGGAEQFF
cdr3_nt: TGTGCCAGCAGCTGGGATTCGGGAGGGGGCGCTGAGCAGTTCTTC

d_call: NA
clone_size: NA
j_call: TRBJ1-3
v_call: TRBV27
cdr3_aa: CASSLRMRGAGGNTIYF
cdr3_nt: TGTGCCAGCAGTTTACGCATGCGGGGGGCGGGTGGAAACACCATATATTTT

d_call: TRBD1
clone_size: NA
j_call: TRBJ2-7
v_call: TRBV25-1
cdr3_aa: CASSANRDSSYEQYF
cdr3_nt: TGTGCCAGCAGTGCTAACCGGGACAGCTCCTACGAGCAGTACTTC

d_call: TRBD1
clone_size: NA
j_call: TRBJ2-3
v_call: TRBV7-9
cdr3_aa: CASMDRENTDTQYF
cdr3_nt: TGTGCCAGTATGGACAGGGAGAACACAGATACGCAGTATTTT

d_call: NA
clone_size: once
j_call: TRBJ2-1
v_call: TRBV10-2
cdr3_aa: CASSEVGAGYPSSYNEQFF
cdr3_nt: TGCGCCAGCAGTGAGGTAGGAGCGGGCTACCCAAGCTCCTACAATGAGCAGTTCTTC

d_call: TRBD1
clone_size: NA
j_call: TRBJ1-4
v_call: TRBV6-1
cdr3_aa: CASSRDRGGKLFF
cdr3_nt: TGTGCCAGCAGCCGGGACAGGGGAGGAAAACTGTTTTTT

d_call: TRBD1
clone_size: NA
j_call: TRBJ1-3
v_call: TRBV9
cdr3_aa: CASSSGTGGNTIYF
cdr3_nt: TGTGCCAGCAGCTCCGGGACAGGGGGAAACACCATATATTTT

d_call: TRBD2
clone_size: NA
j_call: TRBJ2-4
v_call: TRBV9
cdr3_aa: CASSVGTGTSGRENIQYF
cdr3_nt: TGTGCCAGCAGCGTTGGGACCGGGACTAGCGGGAGGGAAAACATTCAGTACTTC

d_call: NA
clone_size: NA
j_call: TRBJ1-2
v_call: TRBV28
cdr3_aa: CASSLGGRRGYTF
cdr3_nt: TGTGCCAGCAGTTTGGGGGGGCGCAGAGGCTACACCTTC

d_call: NA
clone_size: NA
j_call: TRBJ1-1
v_call: TRBV7-9
cdr3_aa: CASSLSGAEAFF
cdr3_nt: TGTGCCAGCAGCTTATCGGGTGCTGAAGCTTTCTTT

d_call: NA
clone_size: NA
j_call: TRBJ1-1
v_call: TRBV7-8
cdr3_aa: CASSRGQLLLFGGTEAFF
cdr3_nt: TGTGCCAGCAGCCGCGGACAGCTACTCCTGTTCGGGGGGACTGAAGCTTTCTTT

d_call: NA
clone_size: NA
j_call: TRBJ2-7
v_call: TRBV6-1
cdr3_aa: CASSEIGSDLQYF
cdr3_nt: TGTGCCAGCAGTGAAATCGGGTCCGACTTGCAGTACTTC

d_call: NA
clone_size: NA
j_call: TRBJ1-1
v_call: TRBV30
cdr3_aa: CAWSVVGPGAFF
cdr3_nt: TGTGCCTGGAGTGTAGTCGGCCCAGGGGCTTTCTTT

d_call: NA
clone_size: NA
j_call: TRBJ2-1
v_call: TRBV5-1
cdr3_aa: CASSLAGGYRKLDGGNEQFF
cdr3_nt: TGCGCCAGCAGCTTGGCTGGGGGCTACAGGAAACTGGATGGGGGCAATGAGCAGTTCTTC

d_call: TRBD1
clone_size: NA
j_call: TRBJ2-3
v_call: TRBV2
cdr3_aa: CASRQTGSSTDTQYF
cdr3_nt: TGTGCCAGCAGACAGACAGGGTCTAGCACAGATACGCAGTATTTT

d_call: NA
clone_size: NA
j_call: TRBJ1-5
v_call: TRBV18
cdr3_aa: CASSRDPGGNQPQHF
cdr3_nt: TGTGCCAGCTCAAGGGACCCGGGAGGCAATCAGCCCCAGCATTTT

d_call: NA
clone_size: NA
j_call: TRBJ2-1
v_call: TRBV5-1
cdr3_aa: CASSPTMGGEQFF
cdr3_nt: TGCGCCAGCAGCCCCACCATGGGGGGTGAGCAGTTCTTC

d_call: NA
clone_size: NA
j_call: TRBJ1-5
v_call: TRBV19
cdr3_aa: CASSIDRERDQPQHF
cdr3_nt: TGTGCCAGTAGTATAGACAGGGAAAGGGATCAGCCCCAGCATTTT

d_call: NA
clone_size: NA
j_call: TRBJ2-7
v_call: TRBV2
cdr3_aa: CASSRTDSRDF
cdr3_nt: TGTGCCAGCAGCAGGACGGACTCCCGGGACTTC

d_call: NA
clone_size: NA
j_call: TRBJ1-3
v_call: TRBV19
cdr3_aa: CASHPGGAAGNTIYF
cdr3_nt: TGTGCCAGTCACCCTGGAGGGGCGGCAGGAAACACCATATATTTT

d_call: TRBD1
clone_size: NA
j_call: TRBJ1-3
v_call: TRBV6-1
cdr3_aa: CASVLDRGTVGTIYF
cdr3_nt: TGTGCCAGCGTTCTCGACAGGGGAACGGTGGGCACCATATATTTT

d_call: TRBD2
clone_size: NA
j_call: TRBJ2-3
v_call: TRBV30
cdr3_aa: CAWSVGTNTDTQYF
cdr3_nt: TGTGCCTGGAGTGTAGGGACTAACACAGATACGCAGTATTTT

d_call: NA
clone_size: NA
j_call: TRBJ2-5
v_call: TRBV5-6
cdr3_aa: CASSAKNLRQYQETQYF
cdr3_nt: TGTGCCAGCAGCGCAAAAAACTTGAGGCAGTACCAAGAGACCCAGTACTTC

d_call: TRBD2
clone_size: NA
j_call: TRBJ2-3
v_call: TRBV5-1
cdr3_aa: CASRSSGGADTQYF
cdr3_nt: TGCGCCAGCAGAAGTAGCGGGGGGGCTGATACGCAGTATTTT

d_call: TRBD2
clone_size: NA
j_call: TRBJ2-3
v_call: TRBV5-1
cdr3_aa: CASSLAGTSPADTQYF
cdr3_nt: TGCGCCAGCAGCTTGGCAGGGACTAGCCCCGCAGATACGCAGTATTTT

d_call: NA
clone_size: once
j_call: TRBJ2-1
v_call: TRBV7-3
cdr3_aa: CASSVHPSVNEQFF
cdr3_nt: TGTGCCAGCAGCGTACACCCTAGCGTCAATGAGCAGTTCTTC

d_call: TRBD1
clone_size: NA
j_call: TRBJ1-1
v_call: TRBV18
cdr3_aa: CASSPPGGTGAEAFF
cdr3_nt: TGTGCCAGCTCACCCCCCGGAGGGACAGGGGCTGAAGCTTTCTTT

d_call: TRBD2
clone_size: NA
j_call: TRBJ2-5
v_call: TRBV5-4
cdr3_aa: CASSPPGGVEETQYF
cdr3_nt: TGTGCCAGCAGCCCTCCGGGGGGGGTTGAAGAGACCCAGTACTTC

d_call: NA
clone_size: NA
j_call: TRBJ2-5
v_call: TRBV5-1
cdr3_aa: CASSLGDSQETQYF
cdr3_nt: TGCGCCAGCAGCTTGGGCGACAGCCAAGAGACCCAGTACTTC

d_call: TRBD2
clone_size: NA
j_call: TRBJ2-1
v_call: TRBV30
cdr3_aa: CAWGSGRGEQFF
cdr3_nt: TGTGCCTGGGGGAGCGGGAGGGGGGAGCAGTTCTTC

d_call: NA
clone_size: NA
j_call: TRBJ2-2
v_call: TRBV7-7
cdr3_aa: CASSRTMNTGELFF
cdr3_nt: TGTGCCAGCAGCCGGACAATGAACACCGGGGAGCTGTTTTTT

d_call: NA
clone_size: NA
j_call: TRBJ1-2
v_call: TRBV15
cdr3_aa: CATSLDRSGYTF
cdr3_nt: TGTGCCACCAGCCTGGACAGAAGCGGCTACACCTTC

d_call: NA
clone_size: NA
j_call: TRBJ1-5
v_call: TRBV19
cdr3_aa: CASSIGGGARSNQPQHF
cdr3_nt: TGTGCCAGTAGTATAGGAGGGGGGGCTAGGAGCAATCAGCCCCAGCATTTT

d_call: NA
clone_size: NA
j_call: TRBJ1-2
v_call: TRBV2
cdr3_aa: CASSLEGYGYTF
cdr3_nt: TGTGCCAGCAGCCTGGAGGGCTATGGCTACACCTTC

d_call: TRBD1
clone_size: NA
j_call: TRBJ1-4
v_call: TRBV19
cdr3_aa: CASSIDSGTGEDEKLFF
cdr3_nt: TGTGCCAGTAGTATAGACTCCGGGACAGGGGAAGATGAAAAACTGTTTTTT

d_call: NA
clone_size: NA
j_call: TRBJ1-2
v_call: TRBV19
cdr3_aa: CASATAGYGYTF
cdr3_nt: TGTGCCAGTGCCACAGCGGGATATGGCTACACCTTC

d_call: TRBD1
clone_size: NA
j_call: TRBJ2-1
v_call: TRBV7-9
cdr3_aa: CASSLGQNNYNEQFF
cdr3_nt: TGTGCCAGCAGCTTGGGACAGAACAACTACAATGAGCAGTTCTTC

d_call: NA
clone_size: NA
j_call: TRBJ1-2
v_call: TRBV21-1
cdr3_aa: CAREVVVRETFNYGYTF
cdr3_nt: TGTGCCAGGGAGGTTGTGGTCCGCGAAACATTTAACTATGGCTACACCTTC

d_call: TRBD1
clone_size: NA
j_call: TRBJ1-1
v_call: TRBV7-9
cdr3_aa: CASSGGQGRPEAFF
cdr3_nt: TGTGCCAGCAGCGGTGGACAGGGGAGGCCTGAAGCTTTCTTT

d_call: NA
clone_size: NA
j_call: TRBJ2-3
v_call: TRBV5-6
cdr3_aa: CASRWAGLTDTQYF
cdr3_nt: TGTGCCAGCAGATGGGCGGGGCTCACAGATACGCAGTATTTT